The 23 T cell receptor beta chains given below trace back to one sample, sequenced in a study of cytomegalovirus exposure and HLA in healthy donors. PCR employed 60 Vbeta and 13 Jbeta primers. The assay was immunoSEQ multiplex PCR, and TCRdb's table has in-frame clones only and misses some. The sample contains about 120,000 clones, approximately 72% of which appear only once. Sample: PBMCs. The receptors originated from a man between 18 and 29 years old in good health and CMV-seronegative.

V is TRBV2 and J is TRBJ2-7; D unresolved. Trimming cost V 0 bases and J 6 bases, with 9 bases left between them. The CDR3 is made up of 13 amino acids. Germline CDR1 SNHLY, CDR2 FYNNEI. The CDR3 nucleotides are TGTGCCAGCAGTGAAGCGCCCTCGGGCGAGCAGTACTTC. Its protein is CASSEAPSGEQYF.

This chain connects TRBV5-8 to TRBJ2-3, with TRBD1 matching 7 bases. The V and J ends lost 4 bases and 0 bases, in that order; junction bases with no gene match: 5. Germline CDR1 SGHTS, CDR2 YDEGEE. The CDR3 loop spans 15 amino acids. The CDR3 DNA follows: TGTGCCAGCAGCACGGGACAGCTTAGCACAGATACGCAGTATTTT. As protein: CASSTGQLSTDTQYF.

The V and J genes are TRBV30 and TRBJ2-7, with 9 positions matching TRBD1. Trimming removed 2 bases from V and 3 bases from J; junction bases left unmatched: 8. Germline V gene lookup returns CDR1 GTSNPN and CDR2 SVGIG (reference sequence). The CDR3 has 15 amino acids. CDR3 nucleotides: TGTGCCTGGAGTTCCGGGACAGGGACGAACTACGAGCAGTACTTC. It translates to CAWSSGTGTNYEQYF.

The CDR3 protein is CASRTERTASKGQYGYTF. DNA for the CDR3: TGCGCCAGCAGGACCGAACGGACAGCAAGTAAGGGTCAGTATGGCTACACCTTC. J is TRBJ1-2 and V is TRBV5-1; D might be TRBD1 (6 bases). The length of the CDR3 is 18 residues. Trimming stripped 5 bases from V and 5 bases from J, with 28 bases between. Germline V gene sequence: CDR1 SGHRS, CDR2 YFSETQ.

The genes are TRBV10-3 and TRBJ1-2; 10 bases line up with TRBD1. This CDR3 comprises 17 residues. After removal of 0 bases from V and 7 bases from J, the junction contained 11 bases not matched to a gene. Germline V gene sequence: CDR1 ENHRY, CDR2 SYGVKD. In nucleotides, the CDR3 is TGTGCCATCAGTGAGTCGGGGCCAGGGACAGGGGTGCGTGGCTACACCTTC. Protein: CAISESGPGTGVRGYTF.

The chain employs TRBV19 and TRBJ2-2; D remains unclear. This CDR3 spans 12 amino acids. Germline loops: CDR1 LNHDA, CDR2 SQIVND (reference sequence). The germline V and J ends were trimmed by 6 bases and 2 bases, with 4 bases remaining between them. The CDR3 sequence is CASSKNTGELFF. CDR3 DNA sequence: TGTGCCAGTAGCAAAAACACCGGGGAGCTGTTTTTT. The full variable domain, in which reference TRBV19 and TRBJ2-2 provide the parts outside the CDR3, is DGGITQSPKYLFRKEGQNVTLSCEQNLNHDAMYWYRQDPGQGLRLIYYSQIVNDFQKGDIAEGYSVSREKKESFPLTVTSAQKNPTAFYLCASSKNTGELFFGEGSRLTVL.

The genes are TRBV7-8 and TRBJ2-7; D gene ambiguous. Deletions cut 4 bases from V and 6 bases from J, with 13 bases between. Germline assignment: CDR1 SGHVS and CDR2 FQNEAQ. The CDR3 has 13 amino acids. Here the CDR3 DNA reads TGTGCCAGCAGCTCCTTGCTACCGGGCGAGCAGTACTTC. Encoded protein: CASSSLLPGEQYF.

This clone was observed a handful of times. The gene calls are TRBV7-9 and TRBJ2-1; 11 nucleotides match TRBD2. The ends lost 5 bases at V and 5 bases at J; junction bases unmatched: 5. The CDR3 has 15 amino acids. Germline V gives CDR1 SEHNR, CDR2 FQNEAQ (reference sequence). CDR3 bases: TGTGCCAGCAGCCCTAGCGGGAGGCTCAACAATGAGCAGTTCTTC. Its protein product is CASSPSGRLNNEQFF.

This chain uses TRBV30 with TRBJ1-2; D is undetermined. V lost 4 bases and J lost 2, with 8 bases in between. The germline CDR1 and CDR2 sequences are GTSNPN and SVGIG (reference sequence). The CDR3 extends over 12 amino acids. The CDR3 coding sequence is TGTGCCTGGAATGGACTGAACTATGGCTACACCTTC. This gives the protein CAWNGLNYGYTF.

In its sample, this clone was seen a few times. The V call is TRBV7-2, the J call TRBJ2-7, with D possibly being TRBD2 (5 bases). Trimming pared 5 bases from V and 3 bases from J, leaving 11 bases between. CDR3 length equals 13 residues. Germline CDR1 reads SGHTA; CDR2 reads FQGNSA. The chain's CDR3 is CASSLSVYYEQYF. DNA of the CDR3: TGTGCCAGCAGCCTTAGCGTTTACTACGAGCAGTACTTC.

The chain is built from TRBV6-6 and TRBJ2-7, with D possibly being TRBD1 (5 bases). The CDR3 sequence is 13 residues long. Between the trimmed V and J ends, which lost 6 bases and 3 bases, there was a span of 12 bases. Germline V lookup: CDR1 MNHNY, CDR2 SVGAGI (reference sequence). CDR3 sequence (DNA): TGTGCCAGCAGCAATATAGGGGTCTACGAGCAGTACTTC. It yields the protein CASSNIGVYEQYF.

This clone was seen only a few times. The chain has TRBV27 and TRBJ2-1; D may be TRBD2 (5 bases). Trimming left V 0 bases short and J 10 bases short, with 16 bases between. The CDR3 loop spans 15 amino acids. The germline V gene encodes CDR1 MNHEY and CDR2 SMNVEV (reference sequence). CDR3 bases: TGTGCCAGCAGTTTATCTAATCCCCCGAGGGAGGAGCAGTTCTTC. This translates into CASSLSNPPREEQFF.

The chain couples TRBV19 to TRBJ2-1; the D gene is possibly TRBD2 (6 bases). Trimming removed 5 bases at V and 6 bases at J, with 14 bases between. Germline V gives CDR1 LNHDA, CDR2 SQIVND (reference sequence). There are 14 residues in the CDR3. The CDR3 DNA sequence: TGTGCCAGTAGTCGGGACTCCCGAGGCAATGAGCAGTTCTTC. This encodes CASSRDSRGNEQFF.

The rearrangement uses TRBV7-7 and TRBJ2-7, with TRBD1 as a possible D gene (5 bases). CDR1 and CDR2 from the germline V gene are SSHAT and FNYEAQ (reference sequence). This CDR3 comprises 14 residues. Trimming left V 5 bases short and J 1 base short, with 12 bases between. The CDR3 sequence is CASSPIRGSYEQYF. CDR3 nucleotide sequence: TGTGCCAGCAGCCCTATAAGGGGATCCTACGAGCAGTACTTC.

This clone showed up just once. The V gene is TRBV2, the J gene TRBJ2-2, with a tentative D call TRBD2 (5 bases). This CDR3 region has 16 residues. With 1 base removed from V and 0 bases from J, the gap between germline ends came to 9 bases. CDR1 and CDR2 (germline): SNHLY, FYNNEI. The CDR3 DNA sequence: TGTGCCAGCAGTGAAGGGCAGACTACGAACACCGGGGAGCTGTTTTTT. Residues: CASSEGQTTNTGELFF.

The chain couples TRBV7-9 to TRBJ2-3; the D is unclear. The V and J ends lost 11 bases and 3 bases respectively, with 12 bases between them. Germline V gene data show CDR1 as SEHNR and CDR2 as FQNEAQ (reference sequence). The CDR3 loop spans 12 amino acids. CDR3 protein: CASRGDTDTQYF. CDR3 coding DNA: TGTGCCTCCCGTGGAGATACAGATACGCAGTATTTT.

As DNA, the CDR3 is TGTGCCTGTTATACAGGGACCTATAATTCACCCCTCCACTTT. Translated: CACYTGTYNSPLHF. This rearrangement joins TRBV30 to TRBJ1-6; a weak D match, TRBD1 (6 bases). The V end was cut by 6 bases, the J end by 2 bases, with 11 bases between. This CDR3 is built from 14 residues. Germline loops: CDR1 GTSNPN, CDR2 SVGIG (reference sequence).

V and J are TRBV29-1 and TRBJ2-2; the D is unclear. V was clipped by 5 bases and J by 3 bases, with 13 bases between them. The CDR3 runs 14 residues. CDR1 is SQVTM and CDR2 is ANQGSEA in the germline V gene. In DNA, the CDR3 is TGCAGCGTTACCACTCTGTTACACACCGGGGAGCTGTTTTTT. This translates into CSVTTLLHTGELFF.

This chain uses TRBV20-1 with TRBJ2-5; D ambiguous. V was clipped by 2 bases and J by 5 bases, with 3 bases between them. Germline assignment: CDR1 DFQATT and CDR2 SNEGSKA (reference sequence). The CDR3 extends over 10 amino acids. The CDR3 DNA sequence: TGCAGTGCTAGACATGAGACCCAGTACTTC. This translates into CSARHETQYF.

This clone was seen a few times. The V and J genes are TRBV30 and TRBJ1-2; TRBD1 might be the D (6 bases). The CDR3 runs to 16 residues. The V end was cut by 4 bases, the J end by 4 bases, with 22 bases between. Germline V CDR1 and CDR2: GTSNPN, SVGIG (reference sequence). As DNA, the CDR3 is TGTGCCTGGAAGAGGCAGGGGCTTACCCCCCCCTATGGCTACACCTTC. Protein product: CAWKRQGLTPPYGYTF.

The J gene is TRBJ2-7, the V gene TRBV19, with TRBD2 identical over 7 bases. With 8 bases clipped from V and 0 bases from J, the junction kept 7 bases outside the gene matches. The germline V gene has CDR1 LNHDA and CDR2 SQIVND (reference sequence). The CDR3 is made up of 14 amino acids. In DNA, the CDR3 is TGTGCCAGTGGGGAGGGACGGAGCTCCTACGAGCAGTACTTC. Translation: CASGEGRSSYEQYF.

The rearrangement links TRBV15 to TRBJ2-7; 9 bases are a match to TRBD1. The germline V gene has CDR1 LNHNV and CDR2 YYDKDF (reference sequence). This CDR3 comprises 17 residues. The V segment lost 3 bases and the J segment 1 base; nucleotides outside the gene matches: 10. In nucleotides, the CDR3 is TGTGCCACCAGCAGGTGGGTCACAGGGGGCGCTTCCTACGAGCAGTACTTC. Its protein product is CATSRWVTGGASYEQYF.

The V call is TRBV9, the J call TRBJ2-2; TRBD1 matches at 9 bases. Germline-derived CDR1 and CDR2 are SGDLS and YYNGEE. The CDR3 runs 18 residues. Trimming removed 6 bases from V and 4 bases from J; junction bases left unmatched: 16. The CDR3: CASTQGQGPERVTGELFF. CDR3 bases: TGTGCCAGCACCCAGGGACAGGGACCGGAGAGAGTCACCGGGGAGCTGTTTTTT.